This T cell receptor beta chain was identified in a study of blood T cell repertoires in COVID-19. About the study: T cells, B-cell-depleted T cells, or PBMCs provided the cDNA or gDNA that served as material.

Here immunoSEQ multiplex PCR was the method, and the copy in TCRdb shows in-frame clones only, minus some. Counted here are under 300,000 clones, roughly 90% occurring once; the ten biggest clones make up roughly 7%. CDR3 length equals 16 residues. With V trimmed by 5 bases and J by 7 bases, 14 bases remained unmatched. Germline CDR1 and CDR2: SGHKS and YYEKEE (reference sequence). The clonotype was recovered from a man in his fifties or sixties who had recovered from COVID-19. The chain is built from TRBV5-5 and TRBJ2-1, with 8 bases matching TRBD2. The sequenced sample was peripheral blood. The CDR3 protein is CASRQSRAGGRNEQFF. CDR3 DNA: TGTGCCAGCAGGCAATCCCGGGCGGGGGGACGGAATGAGCAGTTCTTC. The entire variable domain, with the rest obtained from reference TRBV5-5 and TRBJ2-1, is as follows: DAGVTQSPTHLIKTRGQQVTLRCSPISGHKSVSWYQQVLGQGPQFIFQYYEKEERGRGNFPDRFSARQFPNYSSELNVNALLLGDSALYLCASRQSRAGGRNEQFFGPGTRLTVL.